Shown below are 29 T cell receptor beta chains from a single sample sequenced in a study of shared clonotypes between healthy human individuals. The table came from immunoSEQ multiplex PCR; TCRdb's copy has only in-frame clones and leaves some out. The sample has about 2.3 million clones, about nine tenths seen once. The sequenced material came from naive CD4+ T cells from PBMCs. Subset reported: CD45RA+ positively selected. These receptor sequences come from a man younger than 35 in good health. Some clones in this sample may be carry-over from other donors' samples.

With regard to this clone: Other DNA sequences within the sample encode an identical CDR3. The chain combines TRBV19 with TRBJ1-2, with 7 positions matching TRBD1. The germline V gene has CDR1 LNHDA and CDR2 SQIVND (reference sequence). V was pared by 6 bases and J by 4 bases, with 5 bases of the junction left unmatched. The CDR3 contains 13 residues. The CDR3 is CASSEQGTYGYTF. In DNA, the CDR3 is TGTGCCAGTAGCGAACAGGGGACCTATGGCTACACCTTC. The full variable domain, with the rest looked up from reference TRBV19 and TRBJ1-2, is DGGITQSPKYLFRKEGQNVTLSCEQNLNHDAMYWYRQDPGQGLRLIYYSQIVNDFQKGDIAEGYSVSREKKESFPLTVTSAQKNPTAFYLCASSEQGTYGYTFGSGTRLTVV.

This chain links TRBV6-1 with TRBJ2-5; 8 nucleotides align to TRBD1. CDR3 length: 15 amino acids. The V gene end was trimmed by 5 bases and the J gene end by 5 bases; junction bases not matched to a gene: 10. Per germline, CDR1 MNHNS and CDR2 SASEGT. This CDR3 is CASSLGTGKWETQYF. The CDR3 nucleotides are TGTGCCAGCAGTCTTGGGACAGGTAAATGGGAGACCCAGTACTTC.

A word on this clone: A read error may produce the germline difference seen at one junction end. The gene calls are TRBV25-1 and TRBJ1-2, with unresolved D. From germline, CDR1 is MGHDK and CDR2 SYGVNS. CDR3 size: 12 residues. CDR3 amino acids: CANSAPGYGYTF. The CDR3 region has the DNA TGTGCCAACAGTGCCCCCGGTTATGGCTACACCTTC.

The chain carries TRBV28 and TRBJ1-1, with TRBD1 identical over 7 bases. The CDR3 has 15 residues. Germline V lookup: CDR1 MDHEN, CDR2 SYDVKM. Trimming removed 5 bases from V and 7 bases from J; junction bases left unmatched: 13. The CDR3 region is CASSGTGAGSGEAFF. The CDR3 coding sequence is TGTGCCAGCAGTGGTACAGGGGCAGGGTCCGGTGAAGCTTTCTTT.

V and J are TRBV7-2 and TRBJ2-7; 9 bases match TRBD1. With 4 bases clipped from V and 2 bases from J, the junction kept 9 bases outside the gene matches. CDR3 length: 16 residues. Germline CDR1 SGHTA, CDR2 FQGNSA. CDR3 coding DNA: TGTGCCAGCAGCTCTCGAGGGACAGGGTCCCCCTACGAGCAGTACTTC. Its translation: CASSSRGTGSPYEQYF.

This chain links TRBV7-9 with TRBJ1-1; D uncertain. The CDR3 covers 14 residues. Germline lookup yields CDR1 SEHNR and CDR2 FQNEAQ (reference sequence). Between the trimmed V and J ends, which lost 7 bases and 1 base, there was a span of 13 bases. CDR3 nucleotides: TGTGCCAGCACCCCCTTTTCGTGGAACACTGAAGCTTTCTTT. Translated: CASTPFSWNTEAFF.

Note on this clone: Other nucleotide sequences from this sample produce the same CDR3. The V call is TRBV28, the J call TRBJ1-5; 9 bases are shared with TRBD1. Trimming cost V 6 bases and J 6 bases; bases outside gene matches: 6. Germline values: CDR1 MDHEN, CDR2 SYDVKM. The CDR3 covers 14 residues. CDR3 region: CASSPGQGGQPQHF. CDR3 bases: TGTGCCAGCAGCCCGGGACAGGGTGGTCAGCCCCAGCATTTT.

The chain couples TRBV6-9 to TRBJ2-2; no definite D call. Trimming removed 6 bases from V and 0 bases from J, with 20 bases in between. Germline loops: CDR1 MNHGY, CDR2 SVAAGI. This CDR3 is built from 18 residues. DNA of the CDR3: TGTGCCAGCAGCTCAGGATCATTATTGAGAACGAACACCGGGGAGCTGTTTTTT. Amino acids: CASSSGSLLRTNTGELFF.

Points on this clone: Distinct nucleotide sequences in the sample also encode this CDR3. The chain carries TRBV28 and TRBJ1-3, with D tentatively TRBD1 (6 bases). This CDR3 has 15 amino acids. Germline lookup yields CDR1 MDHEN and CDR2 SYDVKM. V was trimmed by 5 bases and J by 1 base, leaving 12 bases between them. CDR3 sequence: CASSPPGASGNTIYF. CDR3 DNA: TGTGCCAGCAGTCCTCCAGGGGCGTCTGGAAACACCATATATTTT.

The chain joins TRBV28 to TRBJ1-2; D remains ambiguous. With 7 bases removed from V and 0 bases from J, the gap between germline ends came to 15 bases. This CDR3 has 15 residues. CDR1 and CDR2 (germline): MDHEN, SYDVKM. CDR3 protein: CASIQIDPANYGYTF. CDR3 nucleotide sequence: TGTGCCAGCATTCAGATAGATCCCGCTAACTATGGCTACACCTTC.

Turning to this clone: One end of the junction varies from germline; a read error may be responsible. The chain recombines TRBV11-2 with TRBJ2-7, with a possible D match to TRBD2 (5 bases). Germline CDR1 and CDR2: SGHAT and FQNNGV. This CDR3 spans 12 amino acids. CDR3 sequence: CASSLDNGVGTF. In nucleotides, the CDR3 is TGTGCCAGCAGCTTAGATAACGGGGTCGGTACCTTC.

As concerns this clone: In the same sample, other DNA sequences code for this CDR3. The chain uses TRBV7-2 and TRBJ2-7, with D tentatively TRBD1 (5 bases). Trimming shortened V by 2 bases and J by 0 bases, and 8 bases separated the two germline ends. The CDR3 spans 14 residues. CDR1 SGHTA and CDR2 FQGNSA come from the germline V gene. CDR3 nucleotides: TGTGCCAGCAGCTTACAGGGAAGCTCCTACGAGCAGTACTTC. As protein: CASSLQGSSYEQYF.

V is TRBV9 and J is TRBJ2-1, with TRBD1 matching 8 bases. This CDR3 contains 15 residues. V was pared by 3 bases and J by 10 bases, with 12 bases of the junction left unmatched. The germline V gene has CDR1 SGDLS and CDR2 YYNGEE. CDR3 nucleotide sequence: TGTGCCAGCAGCGCCTACTTGACAGGGGCGGGCGAGCAGTTCTTC. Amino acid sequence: CASSAYLTGAGEQFF. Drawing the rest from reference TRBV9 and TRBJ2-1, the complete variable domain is DSGVTQTPKHLITATGQRVTLRCSPRSGDLSVYWYQQSLDQGLQFLIQYYNGEERAKGNILERFSAQQFPDLHSELNLSSLELGDSALYFCASSAYLTGAGEQFFGPGTRLTVL.

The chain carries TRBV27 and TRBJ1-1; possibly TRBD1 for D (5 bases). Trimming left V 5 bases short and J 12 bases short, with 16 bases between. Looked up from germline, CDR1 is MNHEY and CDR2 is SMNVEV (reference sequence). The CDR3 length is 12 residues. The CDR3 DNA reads TGTGCCAGCAGTCCCGGGGGGGTACGGTCTTTCTTT. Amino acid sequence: CASSPGGVRSFF.

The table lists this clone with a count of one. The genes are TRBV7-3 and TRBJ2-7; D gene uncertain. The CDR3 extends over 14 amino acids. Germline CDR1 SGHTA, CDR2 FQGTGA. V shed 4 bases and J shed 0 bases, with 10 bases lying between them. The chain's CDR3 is CASSSGPSSYEQYF. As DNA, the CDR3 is TGTGCCAGCAGCTCCGGACCCAGCTCCTACGAGCAGTACTTC.

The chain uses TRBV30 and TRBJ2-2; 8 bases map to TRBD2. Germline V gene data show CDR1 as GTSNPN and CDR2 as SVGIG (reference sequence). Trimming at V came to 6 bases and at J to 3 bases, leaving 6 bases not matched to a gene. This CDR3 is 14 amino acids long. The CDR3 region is CACTGTSDTGELFF. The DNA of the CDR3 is TGTGCCTGCACCGGGACTAGTGACACCGGGGAGCTGTTTTTT.

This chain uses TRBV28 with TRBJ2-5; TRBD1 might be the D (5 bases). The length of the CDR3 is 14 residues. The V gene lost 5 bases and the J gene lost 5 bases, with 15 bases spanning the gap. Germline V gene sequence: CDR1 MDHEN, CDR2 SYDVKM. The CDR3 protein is CASSPSRRQETQYF. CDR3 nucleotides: TGTGCCAGCAGTCCCTCCCGGCGACAGGAGACCCAGTACTTC. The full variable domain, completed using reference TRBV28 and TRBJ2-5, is DVKVTQSSRYLVKRTGEKVFLECVQDMDHENMFWYRQDPGLGLRLIYFSYDVKMKEKGDIPEGYSVSREKKERFSLILESASTNQTSMYLCASSPSRRQETQYFGPGTRLLVL.

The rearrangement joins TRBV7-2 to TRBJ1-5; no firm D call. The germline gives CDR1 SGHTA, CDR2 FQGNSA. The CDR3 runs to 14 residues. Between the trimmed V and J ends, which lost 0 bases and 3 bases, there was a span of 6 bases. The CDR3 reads CASSLARNNQPQHF. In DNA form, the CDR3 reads TGTGCCAGCAGCTTAGCGCGTAACAATCAGCCCCAGCATTTT.

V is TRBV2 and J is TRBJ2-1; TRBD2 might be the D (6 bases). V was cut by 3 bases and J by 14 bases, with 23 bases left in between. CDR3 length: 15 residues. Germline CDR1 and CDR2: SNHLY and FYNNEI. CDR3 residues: CASSEAGGSRPGEFF. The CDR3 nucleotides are TGTGCCAGCAGTGAGGCTGGGGGGTCCCGTCCGGGCGAGTTCTTC. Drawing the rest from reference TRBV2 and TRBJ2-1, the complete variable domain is EPEVTQTPSHQVTQMGQEVILRCVPISNHLYFYWYRQILGQKVEFLVSFYNNEISEKSEIFDDQFSVERPDGSNFTLKIRSTKLEDSAMYFCASSEAGGSRPGEFFGPGTRLTVL.

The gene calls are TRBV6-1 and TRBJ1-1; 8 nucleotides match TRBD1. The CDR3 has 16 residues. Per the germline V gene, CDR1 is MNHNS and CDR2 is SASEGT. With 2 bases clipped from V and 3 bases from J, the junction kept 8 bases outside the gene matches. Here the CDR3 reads CASSELGRGHDTEAFF. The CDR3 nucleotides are TGTGCCAGCAGTGAACTCGGCAGGGGGCATGACACTGAAGCTTTCTTT.

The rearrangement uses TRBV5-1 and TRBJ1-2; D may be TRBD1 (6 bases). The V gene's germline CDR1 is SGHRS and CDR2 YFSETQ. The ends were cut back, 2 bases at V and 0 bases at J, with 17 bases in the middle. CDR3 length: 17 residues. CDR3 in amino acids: CASSLIPGTPPNYGYTF. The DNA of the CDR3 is TGCGCCAGCAGCTTAATACCCGGGACACCGCCTAACTATGGCTACACCTTC.

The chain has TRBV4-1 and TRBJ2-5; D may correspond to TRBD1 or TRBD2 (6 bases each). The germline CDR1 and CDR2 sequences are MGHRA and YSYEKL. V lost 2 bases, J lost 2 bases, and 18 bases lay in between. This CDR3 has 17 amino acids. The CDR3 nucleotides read TGCGCCAGCAGCCAACAAACCGGGGGCAGGATTCAAGAGACCCAGTACTTC. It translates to CASSQQTGGRIQETQYF.

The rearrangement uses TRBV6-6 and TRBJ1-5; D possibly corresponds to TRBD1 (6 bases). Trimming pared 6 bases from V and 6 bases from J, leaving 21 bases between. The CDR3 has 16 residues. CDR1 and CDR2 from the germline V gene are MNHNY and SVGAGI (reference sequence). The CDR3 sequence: CASRKSNRDVGQPQHF. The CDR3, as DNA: TGTGCCAGCAGGAAATCGAACAGGGATGTGGGTCAGCCCCAGCATTTT.

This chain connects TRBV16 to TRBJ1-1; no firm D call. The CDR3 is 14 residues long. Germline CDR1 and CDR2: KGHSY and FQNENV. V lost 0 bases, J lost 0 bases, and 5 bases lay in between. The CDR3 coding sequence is TGTGCCAGCAGCCAATCTCCGGTGAACACTGAAGCTTTCTTT. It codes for CASSQSPVNTEAFF.

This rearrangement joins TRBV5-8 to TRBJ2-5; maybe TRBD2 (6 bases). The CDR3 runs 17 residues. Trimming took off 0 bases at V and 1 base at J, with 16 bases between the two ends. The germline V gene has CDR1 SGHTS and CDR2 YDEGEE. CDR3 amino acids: CASSLAVTGRFQETQYF. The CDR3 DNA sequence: TGTGCCAGCAGCTTGGCCGTAACGGGGAGGTTCCAAGAGACCCAGTACTTC.

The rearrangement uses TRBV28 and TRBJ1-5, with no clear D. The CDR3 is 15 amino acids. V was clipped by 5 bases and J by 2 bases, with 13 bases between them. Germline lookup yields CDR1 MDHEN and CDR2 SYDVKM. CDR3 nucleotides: TGTGCCAGCAGTCAAGTCCGGCAGGGCAATCAGCCCCAGCATTTT. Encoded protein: CASSQVRQGNQPQHF. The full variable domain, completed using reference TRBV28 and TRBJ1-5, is DVKVTQSSRYLVKRTGEKVFLECVQDMDHENMFWYRQDPGLGLRLIYFSYDVKMKEKGDIPEGYSVSREKKERFSLILESASTNQTSMYLCASSQVRQGNQPQHFGDGTRLSIL.

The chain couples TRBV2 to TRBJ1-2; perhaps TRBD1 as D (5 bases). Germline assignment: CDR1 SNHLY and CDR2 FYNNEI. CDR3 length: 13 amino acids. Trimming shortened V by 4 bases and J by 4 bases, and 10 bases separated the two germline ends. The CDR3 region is CASSGGSGYGYTF. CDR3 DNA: TGTGCCAGCAGTGGGGGGTCCGGCTATGGCTACACCTTC.

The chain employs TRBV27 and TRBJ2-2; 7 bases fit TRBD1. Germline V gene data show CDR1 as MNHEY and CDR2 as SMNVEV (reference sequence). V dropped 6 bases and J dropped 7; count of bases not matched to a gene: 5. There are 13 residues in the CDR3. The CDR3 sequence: CASRKTGVGELFF. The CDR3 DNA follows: TGTGCCAGCAGGAAAACAGGGGTCGGGGAGCTGTTTTTT.

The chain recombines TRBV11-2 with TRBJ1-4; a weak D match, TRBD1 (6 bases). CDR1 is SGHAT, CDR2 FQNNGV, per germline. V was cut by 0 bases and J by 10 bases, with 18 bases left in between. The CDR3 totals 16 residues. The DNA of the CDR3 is TGTGCCAGCAGCTTAGAAGTTAGGGACACTGGTGGAAAACTGTTTTTT. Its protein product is CASSLEVRDTGGKLFF.